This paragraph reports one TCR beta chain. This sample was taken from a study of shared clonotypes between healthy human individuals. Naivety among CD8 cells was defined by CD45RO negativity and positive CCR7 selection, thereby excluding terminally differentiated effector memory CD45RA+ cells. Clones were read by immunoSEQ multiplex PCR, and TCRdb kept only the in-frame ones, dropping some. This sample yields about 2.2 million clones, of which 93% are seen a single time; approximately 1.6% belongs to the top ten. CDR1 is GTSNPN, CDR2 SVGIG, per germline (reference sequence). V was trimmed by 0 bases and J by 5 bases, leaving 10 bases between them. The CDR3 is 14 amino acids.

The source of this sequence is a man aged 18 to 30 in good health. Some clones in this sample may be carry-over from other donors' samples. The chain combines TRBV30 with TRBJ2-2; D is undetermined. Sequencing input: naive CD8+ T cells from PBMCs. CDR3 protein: CAWSVLGPTGELFF. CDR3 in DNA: TGTGCCTGGAGTGTACTCGGTCCGACCGGGGAGCTGTTTTTT.